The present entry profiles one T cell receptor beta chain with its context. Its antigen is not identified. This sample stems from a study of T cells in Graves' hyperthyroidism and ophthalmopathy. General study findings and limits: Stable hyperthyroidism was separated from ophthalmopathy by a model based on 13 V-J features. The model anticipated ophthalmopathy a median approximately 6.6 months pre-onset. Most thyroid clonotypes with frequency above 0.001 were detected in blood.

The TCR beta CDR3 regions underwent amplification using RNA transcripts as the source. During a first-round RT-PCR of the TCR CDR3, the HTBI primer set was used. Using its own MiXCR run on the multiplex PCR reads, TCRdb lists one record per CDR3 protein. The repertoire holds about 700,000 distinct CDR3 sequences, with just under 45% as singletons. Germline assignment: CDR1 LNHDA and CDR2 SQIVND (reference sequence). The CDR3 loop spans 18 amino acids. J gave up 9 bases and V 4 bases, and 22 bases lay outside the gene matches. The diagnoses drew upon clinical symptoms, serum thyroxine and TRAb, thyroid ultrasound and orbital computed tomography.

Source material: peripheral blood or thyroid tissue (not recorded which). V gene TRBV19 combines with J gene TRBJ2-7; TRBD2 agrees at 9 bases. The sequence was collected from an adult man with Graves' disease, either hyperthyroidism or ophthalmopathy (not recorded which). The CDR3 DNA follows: TGTGCCAGTAGTACAATGGGACTAGCATTCCCTACCCCGGATGTGCAGTACTTC. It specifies CASSTMGLAFPTPDVQYF.